This paragraph reports one T cell receptor beta chain. Produced via immunoSEQ multiplex PCR; TCRdb's table is partial and in-frame only. The sample yields over 55,000 clones, roughly 90% seen once. These data belong to a study of T cell changes during pregnancy in multiple sclerosis. The receptor comes from a female donor in good health, enrolled as a control in a pregnancy study. Specimen: peripheral blood, collected after pregnancy.

CDR3 residues: CASSPDSLNEQFF. In DNA, the CDR3 is TGTGCCAGCAGCCCGGACAGCCTCAATGAGCAGTTCTTC. The gene calls are TRBV7-9 and TRBJ2-1; the D gene is possibly TRBD1 (6 bases). Germline V gene sequence: CDR1 SEHNR, CDR2 FQNEAQ (reference sequence). There are 13 residues in the CDR3. V lost 5 bases and J 6 bases, leaving 11 bases between the germline ends.